Detailed here is one T cell receptor (beta chain). Its antigen is still unknown. The data were taken from a study of cytomegalovirus exposure and HLA in healthy donors. Study conclusions and caveats: Exclusion applied to some V segments, including TRBV6-2 and TRBV6-3, as they were indistinguishable. Among TCR sequences, most were rare, though some public TCRs appeared in many donors. Specificity of a few CMV-associated chains for CMV antigens was verified in vitro. Earlier analysis found most TCR beta V segments productive about 90% or about 30% of the time.

Primers: 60 Vbeta forward and 13 Jbeta reverse. Measured with immunoSEQ multiplex PCR; TCRdb has only the in-frame clones, and not every one. The sample data list some 120,000 clones. CDR1 is SGHDT, CDR2 YYEEEE, per germline. After removal of 3 bases from V and 7 bases from J, the junction contained 5 bases not matched to a gene. There are 14 residues in the CDR3. This sequence was found in a man between 18 and 35 years old in good health and CMV-seronegative. Sequencing input: PBMCs. The rearrangement links TRBV5-6 to TRBJ1-3; TRBD1 matches at 9 bases. The CDR3: CASSWDRVDNTIYF. The CDR3 bases are TGTGCCAGCAGCTGGGACAGGGTAGATAACACCATATATTTT.